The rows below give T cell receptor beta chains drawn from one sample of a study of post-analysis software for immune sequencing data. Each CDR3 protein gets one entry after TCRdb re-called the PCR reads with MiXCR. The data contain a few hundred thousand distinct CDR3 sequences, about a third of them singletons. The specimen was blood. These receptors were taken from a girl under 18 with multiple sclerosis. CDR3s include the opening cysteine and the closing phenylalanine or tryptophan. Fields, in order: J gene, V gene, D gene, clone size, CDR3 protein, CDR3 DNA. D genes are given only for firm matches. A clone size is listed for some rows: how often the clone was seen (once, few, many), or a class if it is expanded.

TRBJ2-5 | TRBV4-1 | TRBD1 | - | CASSPGSDRGFLRTQYF | TGCGCCAGCAGCCCAGGAAGTGACAGGGGTTTTCTGCGTACCCAGTACTTC
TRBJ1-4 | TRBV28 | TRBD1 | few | CASSLRTGPNEKLFF | TGTGCCAGCAGTTTACGGACAGGGCCTAATGAAAAACTGTTTTTT
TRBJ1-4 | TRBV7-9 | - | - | CASSLVSRVGEKLFF | TGTGCCAGCAGCTTAGTTTCCAGGGTCGGAGAAAAACTGTTTTTT
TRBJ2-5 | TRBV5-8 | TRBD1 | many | CASSFGQVIQETQYF | TGTGCCAGCAGCTTCGGACAGGTCATCCAAGAGACCCAGTACTTC
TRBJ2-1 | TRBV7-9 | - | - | CASSLEGGGQFF | TGTGCCAGCAGCTTAGAAGGCGGTGGGCAGTTCTTC
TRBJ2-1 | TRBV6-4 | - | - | CASSPFLDSISSYNEQFF | TGTGCCAGCAGCCCTTTCCTTGACAGCATTAGCTCCTACAATGAGCAGTTCTTC
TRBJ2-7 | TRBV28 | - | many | CASSLETLSYEQYF | TGTGCCAGCAGTTTAGAGACACTCTCCTACGAGCAGTACTTC
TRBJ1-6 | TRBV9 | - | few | CASSADWFAWRSPLHF | TGTGCCAGCAGCGCCGATTGGTTCGCTTGGCGTTCGCCCCTCCACTTT
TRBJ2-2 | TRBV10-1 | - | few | CASRQGGTGELFF | TGCGCCAGCCGCCAAGGGGGCACCGGGGAGCTGTTTTTT
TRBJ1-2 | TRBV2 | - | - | CASSDGGKSGYGYTF | TGTGCCAGCAGTGATGGTGGGAAGAGTGGCTATGGCTACACCTTC
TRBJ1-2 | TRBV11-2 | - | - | CASSFTGGGYTF | TGTGCCAGCAGCTTCACCGGTGGTGGCTACACCTTC
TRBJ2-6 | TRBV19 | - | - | CASRPSETLNVLTF | TGTGCCAGTCGGCCATCCGAGACACTCAACGTCCTGACTTTC
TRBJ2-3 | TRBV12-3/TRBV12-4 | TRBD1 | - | CASTKTGGHGDTQYF | TGTGCCAGCACGAAAACAGGGGGACACGGGGATACGCAGTATTTT
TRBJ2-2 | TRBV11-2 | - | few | CASSLDGSGELFF | TGTGCCAGCAGCTTAGATGGGTCCGGCGAGCTGTTTTTT
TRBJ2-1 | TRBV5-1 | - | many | CASSLGSYNEQFF | TGCGCCAGCAGCTTGGGATCCTACAATGAGCAGTTCTTC
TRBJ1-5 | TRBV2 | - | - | CASSPGEGNQPQHF | TGTGCCAGCAGCCCCGGAGAGGGCAATCAGCCCCAGCATTTT
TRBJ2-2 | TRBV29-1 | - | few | CSVESANTGELFF | TGCAGCGTTGAATCCGCTAACACCGGGGAGCTGTTTTTT
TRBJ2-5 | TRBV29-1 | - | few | CSVELSGAEETQYF | TGCAGCGTTGAATTATCAGGGGCCGAGGAGACCCAGTACTTC
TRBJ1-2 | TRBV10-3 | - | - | CAIGPSDSPMSYTF | TGTGCCATCGGTCCTAGTGACAGCCCTATGAGCTACACCTTC
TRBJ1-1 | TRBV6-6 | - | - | CASGRDWVEAFF | TGTGCCAGCGGCAGAGACTGGGTTGAAGCTTTCTTT
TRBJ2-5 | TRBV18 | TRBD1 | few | CASSSGQEETQYF | TGTGCCAGCTCATCGGGACAGGAAGAGACCCAGTACTTC
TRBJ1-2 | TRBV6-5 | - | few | CASSLSETNYGYTF | TGTGCCAGCAGTTTATCAGAGACTAACTATGGCTACACCTTC
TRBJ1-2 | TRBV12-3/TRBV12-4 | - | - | CASSLGGATLNYGYTF | TGTGCCAGCAGTTTAGGGGGGGCAACTCTTAACTATGGCTACACCTTC
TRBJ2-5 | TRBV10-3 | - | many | CAISESKGDLPRQYF | TGTGCCATCAGTGAGTCGAAAGGGGACCTCCCTCGGCAGTACTTC
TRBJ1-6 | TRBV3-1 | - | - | CASRQRHSNSPLHF | TGTGCCAGCAGACAAAGGCATAGTAATTCACCCCTCCACTTT
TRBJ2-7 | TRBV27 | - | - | CASSLSPWAEQYF | TGTGCCAGCAGTTTATCCCCCTGGGCCGAGCAGTACTTC
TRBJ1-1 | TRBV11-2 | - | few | CASSPLSSVGTEAFF | TGTGCCAGCAGCCCCCTCTCGTCCGTGGGCACTGAAGCTTTCTTT
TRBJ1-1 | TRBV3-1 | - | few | CASSQSPVEAFF | TGTGCCAGCAGCCAAAGTCCCGTTGAAGCTTTCTTT
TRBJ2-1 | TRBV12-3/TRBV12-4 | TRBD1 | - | CASSLRRGQGFPSSYNEQFF | TGTGCCAGCAGTTTGAGGCGGGGACAGGGCTTCCCCAGCTCCTACAATGAGCAGTTCTTC
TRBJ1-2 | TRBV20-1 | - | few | CSARDKLPPGYTF | TGCAGTGCTAGAGATAAACTCCCCCCTGGCTACACCTTC
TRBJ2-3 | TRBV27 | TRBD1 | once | CASTQGAKDTQYF | TGTGCCAGCACTCAGGGGGCAAAAGATACGCAGTATTTT
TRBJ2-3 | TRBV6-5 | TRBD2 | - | CASSYTLRGGRADTQYF | TGTGCCAGCAGTTACACCTTGCGGGGGGGCAGGGCAGATACGCAGTATTTT
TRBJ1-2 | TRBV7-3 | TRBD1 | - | CASSSTGGSGLHGYTF | TGTGCCAGCAGCTCCACAGGGGGCTCCGGGCTCCATGGCTACACCTTC
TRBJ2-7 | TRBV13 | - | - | CASSSDREGSYEQYF | TGTGCCAGCAGCTCCGACAGGGAGGGTTCCTACGAGCAGTACTTC
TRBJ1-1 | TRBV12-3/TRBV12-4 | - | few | CASHVGHAMNTEAFF | TGTGCCAGCCACGTAGGTCATGCTATGAACACTGAAGCTTTCTTT
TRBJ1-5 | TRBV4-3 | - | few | CASSLAVHQPQHF | TGCGCCAGCAGCCTGGCGGTCCATCAGCCCCAGCATTTT
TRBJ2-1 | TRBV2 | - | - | CASSEDLWGSYNEQFF | TGTGCCAGCAGTGAGGATCTTTGGGGCTCCTACAATGAGCAGTTCTTC
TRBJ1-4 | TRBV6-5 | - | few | CASSPRTRDEKLFF | TGTGCCAGCAGTCCCCGGACACGGGATGAAAAACTGTTTTTT
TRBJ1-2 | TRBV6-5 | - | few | CASSYGVSYGYTF | TGTGCCAGCAGTTATGGGGTTAGCTATGGCTACACCTTC
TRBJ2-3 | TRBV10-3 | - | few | CAISAVSDTDTQYF | TGTGCCATCAGTGCGGTCTCAGACACAGATACGCAGTATTTT
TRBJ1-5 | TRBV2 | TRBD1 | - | CASSRQGVSNQPQHF | TGTGCCAGCAGTCGACAGGGGGTGAGCAATCAGCCCCAGCATTTT
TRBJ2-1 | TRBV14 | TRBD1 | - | CASSTRTGIPYNEQFF | TGTGCCAGCAGCACCCGGACAGGGATACCCTACAATGAGCAGTTCTTC
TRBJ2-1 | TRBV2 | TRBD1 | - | CASSGRGPGYNEQFF | TGTGCCAGCAGTGGCAGGGGGCCAGGCTACAATGAGCAGTTCTTC
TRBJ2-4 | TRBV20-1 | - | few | CSARGQGLAKNIQYF | TGCAGTGCTAGAGGGCAGGGATTAGCCAAAAACATTCAGTACTTC
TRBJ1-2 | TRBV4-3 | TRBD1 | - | CASRPGTGIVGGYTF | TGCGCCAGCAGACCTGGGACAGGGATTGTTGGTGGCTACACCTTC
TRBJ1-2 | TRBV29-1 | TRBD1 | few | CSVEGTGGRGYTF | TGCAGCGTTGAGGGGACAGGGGGCAGGGGCTACACCTTC
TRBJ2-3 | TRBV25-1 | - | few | CASKGRASTDTQYF | TGTGCCAGCAAGGGCAGGGCTAGCACAGATACGCAGTATTTT
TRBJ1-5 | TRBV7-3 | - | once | CAGLRCLNQPQHF | TGTGCCGGTTTACGATGTCTCAATCAGCCCCAGCATTTT
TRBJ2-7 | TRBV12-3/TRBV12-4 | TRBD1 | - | CASSQLMWGQGSYEQYF | TGTGCCAGCAGCCAACTGATGTGGGGACAGGGATCCTACGAGCAGTACTTC
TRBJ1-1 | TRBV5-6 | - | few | CASSFGGAGTEAFF | TGTGCCAGCAGCTTTGGGGGAGCGGGCACTGAAGCTTTCTTT
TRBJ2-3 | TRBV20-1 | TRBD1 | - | CSAWTGSTDTQYF | TGCAGTGCTTGGACAGGCAGCACAGATACGCAGTATTTT
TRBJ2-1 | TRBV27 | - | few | CASSRTASYNEQFF | TGTGCCAGCAGCCGGACAGCTTCCTACAATGAGCAGTTCTTC
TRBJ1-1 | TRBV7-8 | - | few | CASSLAGSNTEAFF | TGTGCCAGCAGCTTAGCGGGCAGTAACACTGAAGCTTTCTTT
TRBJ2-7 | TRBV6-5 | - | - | CASSQPGGLTYEQYF | TGTGCCAGCAGCCAACCCGGGGGGCTGACCTACGAGCAGTACTTC
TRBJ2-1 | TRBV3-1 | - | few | CASNQVTNNEQFF | TGTGCCAGCAACCAAGTTACGAATAATGAGCAGTTCTTC
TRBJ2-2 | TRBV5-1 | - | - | CASSLSTQDTGELFF | TGCGCCAGCAGCTTGTCCACCCAGGACACCGGGGAGCTGTTTTTT